The rows below give T cell receptor beta chains drawn from one sample of a study of cytomegalovirus exposure and HLA in healthy donors. Generated by immunoSEQ multiplex PCR, the TCRdb table keeps only in-frame clones and is missing some. The sample includes roughly 120,000 clones, around 73% seen only once; the top ten take around 7.7%. Sequencing was performed on PBMCs. These receptors originate from a man in his forties in good health and CMV-seronegative. Each CDR3 is given with its conserved first and last residue. Each record gives: clone size, J gene, V gene, CDR3 protein. Where a row states a size, it is once, few, many or the class of an expanded clone; other rows omit it.

few | TRBJ2-2 | TRBV11-1 | CASSLDLTRRGGELFF
- | TRBJ2-1 | TRBV7-7 | CASSPTGTPAGNEQFF
- | TRBJ1-1 | TRBV7-9 | CASSRTSLNTEAFF
- | TRBJ2-1 | TRBV5-1 | CASSSRLAGEYNEQFF
- | TRBJ1-5 | TRBV11-2 | CASSLVANQPQHF
- | TRBJ2-2 | TRBV18 | CASSPRRAVNTGELFF
- | TRBJ2-7 | TRBV7-9 | CASSLSLGASTQSSYEQYF
- | TRBJ1-1 | TRBV10-3 | CAITGGTVMNTEAFF
few | TRBJ1-1 | TRBV27 | CASSTGTGYAFF
- | TRBJ2-7 | TRBV4-3 | CASSQGVASSSYEQYF
few | TRBJ2-5 | TRBV5-1 | CASSLAKGIQETQYF
once | TRBJ2-5 | TRBV11-3 | CASSLTTTATGGETQYF
- | TRBJ1-4 | TRBV6-4 | CASSDLWGREKLFF
- | TRBJ2-7 | TRBV4-3 | CASSQTSSGRSDEQYF
- | TRBJ2-2 | TRBV19 | CASSIEPSNTGELFF
- | TRBJ2-1 | TRBV2 | CASNGLAAKEQFF
- | TRBJ1-1 | TRBV27 | CASSLGQGFRTEAFF
- | TRBJ1-1 | TRBV28 | CASSFRLEAFF
few | TRBJ1-3 | TRBV6-1 | CASSQGGDADTIYF
- | TRBJ1-3 | TRBV27 | CASSAGQRNTIYF
- | TRBJ1-3 | TRBV5-1 | CASSQGTGSGNTIYF
- | TRBJ2-3 | TRBV5-1 | CASSLALGGDSTDTQYF
- | TRBJ2-5 | TRBV7-8 | CSSSLTRGVYETQYF
- | TRBJ2-1 | TRBV7-2 | CASSLSAFASGAHEQFF
- | TRBJ2-7 | TRBV6-6 | CASSRQSSYEQYF
- | TRBJ2-3 | TRBV5-4 | CASSSRDRAGTDTQYF
- | TRBJ1-2 | TRBV7-9 | CASSLAGRGVAYTF
- | TRBJ2-1 | TRBV30 | CAWSPSGGDNEQFF
- | TRBJ2-7 | TRBV5-1 | CASSHGTGVDEQYF
- | TRBJ2-3 | TRBV11-3 | CASSQGGGSDTQYF
- | TRBJ2-1 | TRBV11-3 | CASSLGSGGPSSYNEQFF
- | TRBJ2-7 | TRBV28 | CASSSGVWPYEQYF
- | TRBJ1-3 | TRBV4-2 | CASSRRGVGNTIYF
- | TRBJ1-2 | TRBV9 | CASSAQVQGRYGYTF
- | TRBJ1-1 | TRBV11-2 | CASSLELRGLAEAFF
- | TRBJ2-7 | TRBV7-9 | CASSRDSAYEQYF
- | TRBJ1-6 | TRBV6-5 | CASHRTGEMDSPLHF